This T cell receptor (beta chain) comes out of a study of T cells in Graves' hyperthyroidism and ophthalmopathy. This clonotype has just a few counts. Its antigen remains unidentified. Across 18 months, stable Graves' hyperthyroidism was marked by no progression to ophthalmopathy. Hyperthyroidism had been newly diagnosed in patients aged 18 to 65, and its duration was under 2 months. Diagnosing involved the use of clinical symptoms, serum thyroxine and TRAb, thyroid ultrasound and orbital computed tomography. Amplified TCR beta CDR3 regions derived from RNA transcripts. The primer set for the first-round RT-PCR of the TCR CDR3 was HTBI. TCRdb used MiXCR to reprocess the multiplex PCR reads, holding one entry per CDR3 protein. The top ten clones hold approximately 14% of a sample with fewer than 600,000 distinct CDR3 sequences, around 13% of them seen once. Study-wide results and caveats: It was a median around 6 months before onset that the model predicted ophthalmopathy.

V gave up 4 bases and J gave up 0 bases; unmatched junction bases: 2. The CDR3 runs 16 residues. Germline V gene sequence: CDR1 MGHRA, CDR2 YSYEKL. This receptor was identified in a woman aged 35 to 49 with Graves' hyperthyroidism. The chain links TRBV4-1 to TRBJ2-1; TRBD2 agrees at 11 bases. The sequencing input was blood. The CDR3 reads CASSRTSGPSYNEQFF. CDR3 coding DNA: TGCGCCAGCAGCCGGACTAGCGGGCCCTCCTACAATGAGCAGTTCTTC.